The following is a TCR beta chain sequence with its context. Researchers prepared the TCRbeta library using unique molecular identifiers, the study reports. Via MiXCR, TCRdb re-called the PCR reads, giving one row per CDR3 protein. The table records approximately 85,000 distinct CDR3 sequences, 14% of them present only once. The sample comes from a study of T-cell reconstitution after alpha-beta-depleted transplantation in children. The CDR3 runs to 15 residues. The ends were cut back, 0 bases at V and 5 bases at J, with 14 bases in the middle. Germline-derived CDR1 and CDR2 are SGDLS and YYNGEE. The specimen was PBMCs, mostly from graft donor cells, collected 180 days after TCRalphabeta/CD19-depleted stem cell transplant. The chain employs TRBV9 and TRBJ2-5; perhaps D is TRBD1 or TRBD2 (5 bases each). The source of this sequence is a male patient aged 2 to 10 who had a stem cell transplant for acute lymphoblastic leukemia, so the T cells may come from the graft donor. The DNA for the CDR3 is TGTGCCAGCAGCGTAGCCGGGACCCCTGGGGAGACCCAGTACTTC. It specifies CASSVAGTPGETQYF.